This T cell receptor beta chain originates from a study of blood T cell repertoires in COVID-19. The germline gives CDR1 MDHEN, CDR2 SYDVKM. V shed 3 bases and J 4 bases; nucleotides not matched to a gene: 6. CDR3 length: 16 residues. Assay used: immunoSEQ multiplex PCR; TCRdb lists only in-frame clones, some missing. This table has around 9,500 clones, about 91% appearing once. The clonotype originates from a woman between 45 and 60 years old with active COVID-19. The sequencing sample was made of peripheral blood. This sequence joins TRBV28 and TRBJ2-3; TRBD2 matches 11 bases. This CDR3 reads CASSFLLAGDADTQYF. The CDR3 bases are TGTGCCAGCAGTTTTCTACTAGCGGGAGATGCAGATACGCAGTATTTT.